The 16 T cell receptor beta chains reported below all come from one sample, sequenced in a study of cytotoxic CD8 clonotypes in ibrutinib-treated CLL. The repertoire was sequenced with immunoSEQ multiplex PCR; TCRdb's copy has only in-frame clones and lacks some. This sample has about 330,000 clones, with 67% found just once. Sequencing used PBMCs, obtained after 36 months of ibrutinib treatment. The source of these receptors is a human donor with chronic lymphocytic leukemia.

This clone was recorded a few times. The chain carries TRBV12-5 and TRBJ1-1, with 7 bases fitting TRBD1. The CDR3 consists of 14 residues. The V and J ends lost 4 bases and 3 bases, in that order; junction bases with no gene match: 5. Germline lookup yields CDR1 LGHNT and CDR2 FRNRAP. The CDR3 DNA sequence: TGTGCTAGTGGTTGGGGGACAGCGCACACTGAAGCTTTCTTT. It specifies CASGWGTAHTEAFF. Based on the CDR3 plus reference TRBV12-5 and TRBJ1-1, the full variable domain is DARVTQTPRHKVTEMGQEVTMRCQPILGHNTVFWYRQTMMQGLELLAYFRNRAPLDDSGMPKDRFSAEMPDATLATLKIQPSEPRDSAVYFCASGWGTAHTEAFFGQGTRLTVV.

The chain recombines TRBV9 with TRBJ2-3, with a possible D match to TRBD2 (5 bases). The CDR3 consists of 13 residues. The germline V gene encodes CDR1 SGDLS and CDR2 YYNGEE. Trimming took 7 bases from V and 3 from J, leaving 12 bases between them. The CDR3 DNA reads TGTGCCAGCCGCGGGCGAGAGACAGATACGCAGTATTTT. Translated, it gives CASRGRETDTQYF.

The chain is built from TRBV6-1 and TRBJ1-1; D possibly corresponds to TRBD1 (6 bases). Germline values: CDR1 MNHNS, CDR2 SASEGT. The CDR3 is 13 residues long. Trimming removed 7 bases from V and 0 bases from J, with 9 bases in between. The CDR3 spells CASTEGVNTEAFF. The CDR3 DNA sequence: TGTGCCAGCACGGAGGGGGTGAACACTGAAGCTTTCTTT.

The chain employs TRBV5-1 and TRBJ1-1; D might be TRBD1 (6 bases). The CDR3 is made up of 15 amino acids. Looked up from germline, CDR1 is SGHRS and CDR2 is YFSETQ. The V end lost 3 bases, the J end lost 4 bases, and 16 bases lay between the germline ends. The CDR3: CASSSGHNWGTEAFF. The CDR3 DNA reads TGCGCCAGCAGCTCGGGACATAACTGGGGCACTGAAGCTTTCTTT.

In its sample, this clone was seen once. The genes are TRBV19 and TRBJ2-3; TRBD1 or TRBD2 may be the D gene (5 bases each). This CDR3 spans 11 amino acids. V was clipped by 8 bases and J by 4 bases, with 7 bases between them. Germline V gene data show CDR1 as LNHDA and CDR2 as SQIVND (reference sequence). CDR3 region: CASQGADTQYF. DNA for the CDR3: TGTGCCAGTCAGGGAGCAGATACGCAGTATTTT.

The chain recombines TRBV11-1 with TRBJ2-5; D unresolved. V lost 4 bases, J lost 4 bases, and 10 bases lay in between. The CDR3 has 13 residues. Germline CDR1 reads SGHAT; CDR2 reads FQDESV (reference sequence). CDR3 loop: CASSWGSGETQYF. In DNA, the CDR3 is TGTGCCAGCAGCTGGGGATCGGGAGAGACCCAGTACTTC.

The genes are TRBV7-9 and TRBJ2-7; D is unresolved. Germline CDR1 and CDR2: SEHNR and FQNEAQ (reference sequence). Trimming cost V 1 base and J 3 bases, with 19 bases left between them. The CDR3 loop spans 17 amino acids. The CDR3 loop is CASSLVAGLGSYYEQYF. The CDR3 nucleotides are TGTGCCAGCAGCTTAGTGGCAGGCCTCGGGTCTTACTACGAGCAGTACTTC.

The sample holds one count of this clone. The chain uses TRBV7-9 and TRBJ2-7; TRBD2 is a possible D gene (6 bases). There are 15 residues in the CDR3. V was clipped by 2 bases and J by 4 bases, with 15 bases between them. Per the germline V gene, CDR1 is SEHNR and CDR2 is FQNEAQ (reference sequence). DNA for the CDR3: TGTGCCAGCAGCTTACTTCCCCTTGGGGGGTACGAGCAGTACTTC. It yields the protein CASSLLPLGGYEQYF.

The chain uses TRBV29-1 and TRBJ2-7, with TRBD1 matching over 9 bases. The CDR3 runs 15 residues. Germline CDR1 and CDR2: SQVTM and ANQGSEA. V lost 4 bases, J lost 4 bases, and 11 bases stayed unmatched. The CDR3 here is CSVVHLGQGFYEQYF. CDR3 nucleotides: TGCAGCGTTGTTCATCTGGGACAGGGTTTTTACGAGCAGTACTTC.

The chain employs TRBV2 and TRBJ2-7; D is unresolved. Germline V gene lookup returns CDR1 SNHLY and CDR2 FYNNEI. This CDR3 contains 14 residues. With 2 bases removed from V and 0 bases from J, the gap between germline ends came to 8 bases. The CDR3 loop is CASSELQSSYEQYF. CDR3 nucleotides: TGTGCCAGCAGTGAATTACAGAGCTCCTACGAGCAGTACTTC.

The rearrangement joins TRBV7-8 to TRBJ2-7; D is possibly TRBD1 (5 bases). The ends were cut back, 2 bases at V and 2 bases at J, with 28 bases in the middle. Germline CDR1 and CDR2: SGHVS and FQNEAQ. The CDR3 spans 20 residues. CDR3 in amino acids: CASSLPQRDRRQSVPYEQYF. The CDR3, as DNA: TGTGCCAGCAGCTTACCCCAGCGCGACCGACGACAGTCCGTACCCTACGAGCAGTACTTC.

The rearrangement joins TRBV28 to TRBJ2-7, with unresolved D. Germline V gene lookup returns CDR1 MDHEN and CDR2 SYDVKM. The CDR3 has 13 residues. The germline V and J ends were trimmed by 7 bases and 5 bases, with 15 bases remaining between them. CDR3 region: CASTTATWNEQYF. For the CDR3, the DNA is TGTGCCAGCACCACGGCTACGTGGAACGAGCAGTACTTC.

The chain carries TRBV28 and TRBJ1-4; no firm D call. The CDR3 covers 13 residues. V lost 7 bases and J 4 bases, leaving 10 bases between the germline ends. Germline CDR1 and CDR2: MDHEN and SYDVKM. CDR3 bases: TGTGCCAGCAATGGGTACGATAATGAAAAACTGTTTTTT. It codes for CASNGYDNEKLFF.

In DNA, the CDR3 is TGTGCCAGCAGCCCCTTCGGGGCGGGACTAGCGGGAGTCCGAGAGACCCAGTACTTC. The encoded protein is CASSPFGAGLAGVRETQYF. The chain links TRBV7-9 to TRBJ2-5, with 14 bases matching TRBD2. Germline assignment: CDR1 SEHNR and CDR2 FQNEAQ (reference sequence). V shed 5 bases and J 4 bases; nucleotides not matched to a gene: 15. The length of the CDR3 is 19 residues.

V is TRBV9 and J is TRBJ2-1; 8 nucleotides match TRBD2. Germline trimming cut 4 bases from V and 4 bases from J; bases unmatched to any gene: 19. CDR1 and CDR2 from the germline V gene are SGDLS and YYNGEE. The CDR3 runs 19 residues. CDR3 region: CASSPSRVSGELAYNEQFF. Written as DNA, the CDR3 is TGTGCCAGCAGCCCAAGCAGGGTTAGCGGGGAACTTGCTTACAATGAGCAGTTCTTC.

V is TRBV28 and J is TRBJ1-5; no clear D gene. This CDR3 spans 15 amino acids. CDR1 is MDHEN and CDR2 is SYDVKM in the germline V gene. Trimming took 1 base from V and 0 from J, leaving 7 bases between them. CDR3 nucleotide sequence: TGTGCCAGCAGTTTATTCGCATATAGCAATCAGCCCCAGCATTTT. Translated: CASSLFAYSNQPQHF.